Presented here are 31 T cell receptor beta chains from one specimen sequenced in a study of human T cells and chemical hapten exposure (dated by TCRdb to about 2021). Libraries were built with RACE. Data came from a NextSeq 500. The raw public data were reprocessed by TCRdb itself: fastp quality trimming at Q25, MiXCR clonotype calling, in-frame beta chains only. Every entry covers one CDR3 protein and lists the most common genes and DNA from its rows. The sample table lists about 49,000 distinct CDR3 sequences, roughly 9.5% of them with a count of one. Clones ranked in the top ten supply around 4% of the sample. The time point label for this specimen denotes: patch test 1, 2 weeks after DPC sensitization. The treatment or condition label corresponds to: therapeutic diphenylcyclopropenone sensitization with weekly scalp DPC. This sample comprised whole blood, obtained in connection with sensitization to the hapten diphenylcyclopropenone (DPC). These receptors were taken from a woman between 45 and 60 years old with alopecia areata. Some clones in this sample may be carry-over from other donors' samples.

This clonotype was found many times. V gene TRBV7-9 combines with J gene TRBJ1-2; possible D gene TRBD1, 6 bases. Trimming left V 1 base short and J 6 bases short, with 15 bases between. The length of the CDR3 is 15 residues. CDR1 is SEHNR, CDR2 FQNEAQ, per germline (reference sequence). The DNA of the CDR3 is TGTGCCAGCAGCTTAGACGGACAGCAGTTTCATGGCTACACCTTC. Translation gives CASSLDGQQFHGYTF.

This clonotype was seen at least ten times. Here the CDR3 reads CSARGAGRNEQYF. DNA for the CDR3: TGCAGTGCACGAGGTGCCGGACGGAACGAGCAGTACTTC. This sequence joins TRBV20-1 and TRBJ2-7; D is ambiguous. The CDR3 covers 13 residues. Germline CDR1 reads DFQATT; CDR2 reads SNEGSKA (reference sequence). Trimming removed 6 bases at V and 5 bases at J, with 17 bases between.

The table lists this clonotype with a few counts. The V and J genes are TRBV27 and TRBJ2-6, with D hard to call. The germline gives CDR1 MNHEY, CDR2 SMNVEV (reference sequence). V lost 5 bases and J lost 2, with 13 bases in between. The CDR3 is 16 residues long. The CDR3, as DNA: TGTGCCAGCAGTCCCTGGATTTGGGCTGGGGCCAACGTCCTGACTTTC. It yields the protein CASSPWIWAGANVLTF.

This clonotype was detected ten times or more. The chain couples TRBV21-1 to TRBJ2-7; no DNA check was done on the table's D call, TRBD2. TRBV21-1 is a listed pseudogene. CDR3 length equals 17 residues. The CDR3 sequence is CASGKSETSGGSYEQYF. The CDR3 coding sequence is TGTGCCAGCGGAAAGAGCGAGACTAGCGGGGGCTCCTACGAGCAGTACTTC.

The count of this clonotype is one. This rearrangement joins TRBV29-1 to TRBJ1-2; no clear D. CDR1 is SQVTM, CDR2 ANQGSEA, per germline. There are 12 residues in the CDR3. The V end was cut by 3 bases, the J end by 8 bases, with 13 bases between. The CDR3 here is CSVDHRAGGYTF. The CDR3 nucleotides read TGCAGCGTTGATCACCGGGCGGGCGGCTACACCTTC.

In its sample, this clonotype was seen many times. The rearrangement uses TRBV6-5 and TRBJ1-5; 9 nucleotides align to TRBD1. Looked up from germline, CDR1 is MNHEY and CDR2 is SVGAGI. The CDR3 has 15 amino acids. The V gene end was trimmed by 6 bases and the J gene end by 2 bases; junction bases not matched to a gene: 5. CDR3 DNA sequence: TGTGCCAGCAGCCGGGACAGGGATGGCAATCAGCCCCAGCATTTT. As protein: CASSRDRDGNQPQHF.

This clonotype was counted ten times or more. V usage is TRBV7-9 and J usage is TRBJ2-1; the D gene is possibly TRBD2 (7 bases). From germline, CDR1 is SEHNR and CDR2 FQNEAQ (reference sequence). This CDR3 is built from 16 residues. V gave up 5 bases and J gave up 4 bases, with 18 bases separating them. CDR3 protein: CASSPLGGARYNEQFF. CDR3 DNA: TGTGCCAGCAGCCCATTGGGGGGGGCTAGGTACAATGAGCAGTTCTTC.

This chain joins TRBV28 and TRBJ1-1, with a tentative D call TRBD1 (6 bases). Between the trimmed V and J ends, which lost 5 bases and 8 bases, there was a span of 6 bases. CDR1 MDHEN and CDR2 SYDVKM come from the germline V gene. The CDR3 is made up of 10 amino acids. The DNA of the CDR3 is TGTGCCAGCAGTGACAGGGAAGCTTTCTTT. As protein: CASSDREAFF.

This clonotype was counted ten times or more. The rearrangement links TRBV28 to TRBJ2-1; 11 nucleotides agree with TRBD2. Looked up from germline, CDR1 is MDHEN and CDR2 is SYDVKM. The CDR3 is 20 amino acids. V gave up 4 bases and J gave up 5 bases; unmatched junction bases: 19. The CDR3 DNA sequence: TGTGCCAGCAGTTCCCCCTGGGCAGGGGATCCACTAGCGGGGGACAATGAGCAGTTCTTC. Its protein is CASSSPWAGDPLAGDNEQFF.

The table lists this clonotype with many counts. V and J are TRBV7-9 and TRBJ2-5; the D gene is possibly TRBD2 (6 bases). The CDR3 is 14 amino acids. Trimming removed 1 base from V and 2 bases from J, with 8 bases in between. Germline CDR1 and CDR2: SEHNR and FQNEAQ (reference sequence). This CDR3 reads CASSLDGGQETQYF. The DNA of the CDR3 is TGTGCCAGCAGCTTAGATGGGGGGCAAGAGACCCAGTACTTC.

This clonotype was recorded at least ten times. The V gene is TRBV20-1, the J gene TRBJ2-1; D is possibly TRBD1 (5 bases). This CDR3 is 16 amino acids long. The germline V gene encodes CDR1 DFQATT and CDR2 SNEGSKA (reference sequence). Trimming pared 3 bases from V and 6 bases from J, leaving 21 bases between. Here the CDR3 DNA reads TGCAGTGCTAGTTCGGCAGGGTCGCCCTCTCGCAATGAGCAGTTCTTC. Translated: CSASSAGSPSRNEQFF.

This clonotype was found a few times. CDR3: CASADRVKTYEQYF. DNA for the CDR3: TGTGCCAGCGCCGACAGGGTCAAAACCTACGAGCAGTACTTC. V and J are TRBV28 and TRBJ2-7; TRBD1 matches at 7 bases. The V gene's germline CDR1 is MDHEN and CDR2 SYDVKM. The junction had 9 bases not matched to a gene; V was cut back by 8 bases and J by 2 bases. The length of the CDR3 is 14 residues.

This clonotype was detected only a few times. The chain joins TRBV3-2 to TRBJ1-1; the D segment call TRBD1 is taken from the table without a DNA check. TRBV3-2 is annotated as a pseudogene. The CDR3 loop spans 13 amino acids. Written as DNA, the CDR3 is TGTGCCAGCAGGGGCGACAGGGCCACTGAAGCTTTCTTT. Protein: CASRGDRATEAFF.

This clonotype was observed at least ten times. The rearrangement joins TRBV29-1 to TRBJ1-1; D perhaps matches TRBD1 (5 bases). Trimming cost V 4 bases and J 1 base, with 13 bases left between them. The CDR3 is 14 residues long. Germline lookup yields CDR1 SQVTM and CDR2 ANQGSEA. The CDR3 is CSVGPGAGNTEAFF. The DNA of the CDR3 is TGCAGCGTTGGGCCCGGGGCGGGGAACACTGAAGCTTTCTTT.

This clonotype was observed a handful of times. This chain links TRBV12-3 or TRBV12-4 with TRBJ1-1; no firm D call. Trimming took off 2 bases at V and 7 bases at J, with 8 bases between the two ends. The CDR3 has 12 amino acids. CDR3 loop: CASSLSRIEAFF. The CDR3 coding sequence is TGTGCCAGCAGTTTATCAAGGATTGAAGCTTTCTTT.

This clonotype was seen at least ten times. The rearrangement uses TRBV6-1 and TRBJ2-3, with 7 positions matching TRBD2. Germline loops: CDR1 MNHNS, CDR2 SASEGT. The CDR3 spans 14 residues. Trimming cost V 5 bases and J 3 bases; bases outside gene matches: 5. The DNA of the CDR3 is TGTGCCAGCAGTAGGCGCGGGAGAACAGATACGCAGTATTTT. It specifies CASSRRGRTDTQYF.

By share, this clonotype counts as medium-sized. The gene calls are TRBV29-1 and TRBJ1-1; 8 bases fit TRBD1. CDR1 SQVTM and CDR2 ANQGSEA come from the germline V gene. Trimming removed 4 bases from V and 5 bases from J; junction bases left unmatched: 12. The CDR3 consists of 15 residues. CDR3 amino acids: CSVGTTGVSGTEAFF. As DNA, the CDR3 is TGCAGCGTTGGCACGACAGGGGTATCAGGAACTGAAGCTTTCTTT.

The chain employs TRBV4-1 and TRBJ2-7; TRBD2 agrees at 7 bases. Germline CDR1 and CDR2: MGHRA and YSYEKL. V gave up 1 base and J gave up 1 base; unmatched junction bases: 13. The CDR3 consists of 18 residues. CDR3 in DNA: TGCGCCAGCAGCCAAGTTCTAAGCGGGATAATGATTTCCTACGAGCAGTACTTC. This gives the protein CASSQVLSGIMISYEQYF.

This clonotype was counted only a few times. The chain couples TRBV4-2 to TRBJ2-7; D is perhaps TRBD2 (6 bases). V was pared by 5 bases and J by 2 bases, with 16 bases between. The CDR3 contains 15 residues. The germline gives CDR1 LGHNA, CDR2 YNFKEQ. The CDR3 reads CASSIDRDSTYEQYF. The DNA of the CDR3 is TGTGCCAGCAGCATAGACCGGGACTCCACCTACGAGCAGTACTTC.

A few counts support this clonotype. The rearrangement joins TRBV2 to TRBJ1-5, with D hard to call. Germline values: CDR1 SNHLY, CDR2 FYNNEI. This CDR3 contains 14 residues. V was clipped by 5 bases and J by 0 bases, with 8 bases between them. CDR3 in amino acids: CASSYQSSNQPQHF. CDR3 DNA: TGTGCCAGCAGTTATCAGAGTAGCAATCAGCCCCAGCATTTT.

This clonotype was detected many times. The chain links TRBV12-3 or TRBV12-4 to TRBJ1-1; a weak D match, TRBD1 (5 bases). The CDR3 spans 13 residues. Trimming shortened V by 6 bases and J by 5 bases, and 13 bases separated the two germline ends. CDR3 DNA sequence: TGTGCCAGCAGGAACGGGGGGAATACTGAAGCTTTCTTT. It codes for CASRNGGNTEAFF.

This chain connects TRBV6-5 to TRBJ1-5; 7 positions match TRBD1. This CDR3 region has 16 residues. Germline CDR1 reads MNHEY; CDR2 reads SVGAGI. Trimming took 6 bases from V and 3 from J; bases not matched to a gene: 11. As DNA, the CDR3 is TGTGCCAGCAGCCGCATTACAGGGGCGATCAATCAGCCCCAGCATTTT. Protein product: CASSRITGAINQPQHF.

In its sample, this clonotype was seen many times. The gene calls are TRBV29-1 and TRBJ2-7; D is undetermined. Germline V gene sequence: CDR1 SQVTM, CDR2 ANQGSEA. V lost 0 bases and J 7 bases, leaving 10 bases between the germline ends. The length of the CDR3 is 12 residues. CDR3 region: CSVEDPLREQYF. For the CDR3, the DNA is TGCAGCGTTGAAGATCCGCTACGGGAGCAGTACTTC.

This clonotype was counted ten times or more. The chain carries TRBV29-1 and TRBJ2-1, with TRBD2 matching 7 bases. V was clipped by 6 bases and J by 6 bases; unmatched bases: 11. This CDR3 has 14 residues. Looked up from germline, CDR1 is SQVTM and CDR2 is ANQGSEA. CDR3 in amino acids: CSVAHSGTFNEQFF. In nucleotides, the CDR3 is TGCAGCGTCGCCCACAGCGGGACCTTCAATGAGCAGTTCTTC.

This clonotype was detected ten times or more. The chain uses TRBV4-3 and TRBJ2-3; possibly TRBD2 for D (6 bases). Germline V gene sequence: CDR1 LGHNA, CDR2 YSLEER. The CDR3 extends over 15 amino acids. The V and J ends lost 0 bases and 9 bases respectively, with 16 bases between them. The CDR3 spells CASSQDPTTRTTQYF. CDR3 in DNA: TGCGCCAGCAGCCAAGACCCCACGACTAGAACGACGCAGTATTTT.

Comment on this clonotype: With a much larger clone just one base away, this may be a read error. The chain is built from TRBV19 and TRBJ2-5; possible D gene TRBD1, 5 bases. The length of the CDR3 is 13 residues. The V gene lost 6 bases and the J gene lost 2 bases, with 10 bases spanning the gap. CDR1 and CDR2 from the germline V gene are LNHDA and SQIVND (reference sequence). The CDR3 is CASRNDRQETQYF. CDR3 in DNA: TGTGCCAGTAGGAACGACAGACAAGAGACCCAGTACTTC. Filled out from reference TRBV19 and TRBJ2-5, the complete variable domain reads DGGITQSPKYLFRKEGQNVTLSCEQNLNHDAMYWYRQDPGQGLRLIYYSQIVNDFQKGDIAEGYSVSREKKESFPLTVTSAQKNPTAFYLCASRNDRQETQYFGPGTRLLVL.

This clonotype has only a few counts. This chain connects TRBV19 to TRBJ2-2; 10 nucleotides agree with TRBD1. Germline-derived CDR1 and CDR2 are LNHDA and SQIVND (reference sequence). The CDR3 spans 14 residues. The V gene end was trimmed by 3 bases and the J gene end by 7 bases; junction bases not matched to a gene: 2. The CDR3: CASSMGQGIGELFF. Here the CDR3 DNA reads TGTGCCAGTAGTATGGGACAGGGGATCGGGGAGCTGTTTTTT. The whole variable domain, filled in from reference TRBV19 and TRBJ2-2, reads DGGITQSPKYLFRKEGQNVTLSCEQNLNHDAMYWYRQDPGQGLRLIYYSQIVNDFQKGDIAEGYSVSREKKESFPLTVTSAQKNPTAFYLCASSMGQGIGELFFGEGSRLTVL.

This clonotype was found many times. CDR3 nucleotide sequence: TGTGCCAGCAGTTGGAGGGGCACTGAAGCTTTCTTT. Translated: CASSWRGTEAFF. The chain carries TRBV28 and TRBJ1-1; a possible D gene is TRBD1 (5 bases). The CDR3 contains 12 residues. Germline V CDR1 and CDR2: MDHEN, SYDVKM. The germline V and J ends were trimmed by 4 bases and 4 bases, with 7 bases remaining between them. The full variable domain, completed using reference TRBV28 and TRBJ1-1, is DVKVTQSSRYLVKRTGEKVFLECVQDMDHENMFWYRQDPGLGLRLIYFSYDVKMKEKGDIPEGYSVSREKKERFSLILESASTNQTSMYLCASSWRGTEAFFGQGTRLTVV.

This clonotype was observed at least ten times. The CDR3 bases are TGTGCCAGCAGCCAATCCGGACAGGCTGGACAGCCCCAGCATTTT. Translated, it gives CASSQSGQAGQPQHF. This chain uses TRBV3-1 with TRBJ1-5; 7 bases match TRBD1. The CDR3 totals 15 residues. CDR1 LGHDT and CDR2 YNNKEL come from the germline V gene (reference sequence). The J segment lost 7 bases and the V segment lost 2 bases, leaving 8 bases of the junction unmatched.

The table lists this clonotype with many counts. The rearrangement joins TRBV27 to TRBJ1-1, with D hard to call. The CDR3 is 11 residues long. Trimming cost V 8 bases and J 4 bases, with 8 bases left between them. The germline CDR1 and CDR2 sequences are MNHEY and SMNVEV (reference sequence). The CDR3, as DNA: TGTGCCAGCGGCGGAGGCACTGAAGCTTTCTTT. Amino acid sequence: CASGGGTEAFF.

The CDR3 loop reads CASRETANYGYTF. The CDR3 nucleotides read TGTGCCAGCAGAGAGACAGCTAACTATGGCTACACCTTC. V and J are TRBV28 and TRBJ1-2; perhaps TRBD1 as D (5 bases). Germline V CDR1 and CDR2: MDHEN, SYDVKM. The CDR3 extends over 13 amino acids. Trimming removed 6 bases at V and 0 bases at J, with 8 bases between.